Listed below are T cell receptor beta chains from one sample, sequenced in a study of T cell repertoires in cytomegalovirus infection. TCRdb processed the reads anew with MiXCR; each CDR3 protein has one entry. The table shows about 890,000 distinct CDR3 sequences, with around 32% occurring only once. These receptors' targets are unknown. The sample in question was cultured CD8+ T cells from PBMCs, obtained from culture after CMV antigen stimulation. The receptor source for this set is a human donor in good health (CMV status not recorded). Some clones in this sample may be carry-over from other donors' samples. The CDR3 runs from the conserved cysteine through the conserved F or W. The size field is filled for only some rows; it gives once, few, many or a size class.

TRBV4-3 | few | CASSPRFGEKLFF
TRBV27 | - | CASSSDYPPGTGELFF
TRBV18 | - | CASSPPTLLQGWESTQYF
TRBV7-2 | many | CASSPADQTYYEQYF
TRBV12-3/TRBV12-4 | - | CASSPTGAGEPQHF
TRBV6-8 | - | CASREAVRHALYNEQFF
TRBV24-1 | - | CATSEASGANVLTF
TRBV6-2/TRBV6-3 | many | CASSPGTGPNEQFF
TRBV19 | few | CASNLGGSSTDTQYF
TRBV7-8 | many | CASSLGPSGLEAFF
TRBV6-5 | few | CASSRIGTDRTDTQYF
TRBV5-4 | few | CASSSGQGMGAGELFF
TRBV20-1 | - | CSARDREAGGLLTDTQYF
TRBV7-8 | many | CASSLVWGSSYNEQFF